A single TCR beta chain is shown here with its context. Germline CDR1 reads ENHRY; CDR2 reads SYGVKD. Trimming left V 4 bases short and J 4 bases short, with 13 bases between. There are 14 residues in the CDR3. The entry originates in a study of Graves' ophthalmopathy and Graves' hyperthyroidism. In the study overall: Cases classed as stable hyperthyroidism had no ophthalmopathy within 18 months of follow-up.

Establishment of the diagnosis relied upon clinical symptoms, serum thyroxine, TRAb, thyroid ultrasound and orbital computed tomography. Using RNA transcripts, the TCR beta CDR3 regions were amplified. RT-PCR was first run with HTBI primers, then multiplex PCR in a second round. TCRdb re-analysed the multiplex PCR reads in MiXCR, keeping a single row per CDR3 protein. In the table there are over a million distinct CDR3 sequences, about 35% of which are singletons. This chain uses TRBV10-3 with TRBJ1-2, with D possibly being TRBD1 (5 bases). The sequencing input was peripheral blood or thyroid tissue (not recorded which). This receptor was taken from an adult man with Graves' hyperthyroidism. The CDR3 sequence: CAISVQAEFYGYTF. The CDR3, as DNA: TGTGCCATCAGTGTACAGGCGGAATTCTATGGCTACACCTTC.